This T cell receptor (beta chain) came from a study of blood T cell repertoires in COVID-19. Study as a whole: T cells, B-cell-depleted T cells, or PBMCs supplied cDNA or gDNA.

TCRdb's table, derived via immunoSEQ multiplex PCR, lists solely in-frame clones and lacks some. The sample yields roughly 410,000 clones, about 87% seen once. Seattle patients were enrolled while actively infected and followed longitudinally. Per the germline V gene, CDR1 is SGHVS and CDR2 is FNYEAQ. Trimming left V 1 base short and J 1 base short, with 13 bases between. This CDR3 has 16 amino acids. This rearrangement joins TRBV7-6 to TRBJ1-1, with D possibly TRBD1 on 5 matching bases. The sequence came from a woman aged 60-75 years with COVID-19, enrolled during active disease. The material sequenced was peripheral blood. CDR3 amino acids: CASSLVPGLGNTEAFF. For the CDR3, the DNA is TGTGCCAGCAGCTTAGTCCCAGGGTTGGGGAACACTGAAGCTTTCTTT.